The T cell receptor beta chain under discussion was sequenced for a study of blood T cells in healthy people across ages. A note on this clonotype: Its antigen is undetermined.

Then a second PCR, running about 6 to 12 cycles, was carried out with a sample-barcoded 5' primer and a J-beta primer mix. TCRdb reprocessed the 5' RACE reads with MiXCR, giving one entry per CDR3 protein. The sample contains about 800,000 distinct CDR3 sequences, about 46% of which appear only once. Study-wide results and limits: The study found more naive CD4+ cells and higher diversity in long-lived than aged donors. Roughly linearly, TCR beta diversity per million T cells fell as age increased.

Sequenced sample: blood. The receptor's source is an older man in good health.

The CDR3 bases are TGCAGTGCCAGGGACAGGATCCCCTACGAGCAGTACTTC. This codes for CSARDRIPYEQYF. The rearrangement joins TRBV20-1 to TRBJ2-7, with 8 positions matching TRBD1. The CDR3 has 13 residues. With 6 bases clipped from V and 2 bases from J, the junction kept 6 bases outside the gene matches. Germline V CDR1 and CDR2: DFQATT, SNEGSKA (reference sequence).